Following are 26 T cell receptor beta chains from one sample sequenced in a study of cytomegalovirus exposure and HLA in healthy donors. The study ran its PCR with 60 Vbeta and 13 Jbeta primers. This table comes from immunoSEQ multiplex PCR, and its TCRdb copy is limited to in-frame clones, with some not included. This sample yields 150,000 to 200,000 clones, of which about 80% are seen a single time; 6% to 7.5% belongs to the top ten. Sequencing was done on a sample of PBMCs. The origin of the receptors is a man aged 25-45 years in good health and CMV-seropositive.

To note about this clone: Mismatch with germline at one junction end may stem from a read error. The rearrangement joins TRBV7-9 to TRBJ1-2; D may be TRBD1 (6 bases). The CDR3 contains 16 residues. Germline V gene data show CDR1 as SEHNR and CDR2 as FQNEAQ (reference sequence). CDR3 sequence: CSSSLGGEAANYGYTF. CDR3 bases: TGTTCCAGCAGCTTAGGGGGAGAGGCAGCTAACTATGGCTACACCTTC.

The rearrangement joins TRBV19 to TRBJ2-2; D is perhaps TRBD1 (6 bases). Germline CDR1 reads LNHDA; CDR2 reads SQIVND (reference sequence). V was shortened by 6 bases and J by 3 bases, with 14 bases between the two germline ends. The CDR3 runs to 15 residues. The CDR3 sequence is CASRRQEADTGELFF. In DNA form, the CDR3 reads TGTGCCAGTAGGAGACAGGAAGCGGACACCGGGGAGCTGTTTTTT.

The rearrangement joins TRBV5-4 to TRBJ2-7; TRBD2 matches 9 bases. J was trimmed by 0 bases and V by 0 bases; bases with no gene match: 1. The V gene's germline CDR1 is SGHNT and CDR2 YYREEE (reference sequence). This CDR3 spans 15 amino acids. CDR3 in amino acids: CASSLGGRDSYEQYF. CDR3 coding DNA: TGTGCCAGCAGCTTGGGCGGGAGGGACTCCTACGAGCAGTACTTC. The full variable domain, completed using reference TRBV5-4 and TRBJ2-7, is ETGVTQSPTHLIKTRGQQVTLRCSSQSGHNTVSWYQQALGQGPQFIFQYYREEENGRGNFPPRFSGLQFPNYSSELNVNALELDDSALYLCASSLGGRDSYEQYFGPGTRLTVT.

The CDR3 is CASRRQGRLGEQYF. DNA of the CDR3: TGTGCCAGTAGGCGACAGGGACGTCTGGGCGAGCAGTACTTC. The genes are TRBV19 and TRBJ2-7; 7 bases line up with TRBD1. The ends lost 6 bases at V and 6 bases at J; junction bases unmatched: 11. The CDR3 length is 14 residues. Germline CDR1 reads LNHDA; CDR2 reads SQIVND (reference sequence). Looking up the rest from reference TRBV19 and TRBJ2-7 gives the full variable domain: DGGITQSPKYLFRKEGQNVTLSCEQNLNHDAMYWYRQDPGQGLRLIYYSQIVNDFQKGDIAEGYSVSREKKESFPLTVTSAQKNPTAFYLCASRRQGRLGEQYFGPGTRLTVT.

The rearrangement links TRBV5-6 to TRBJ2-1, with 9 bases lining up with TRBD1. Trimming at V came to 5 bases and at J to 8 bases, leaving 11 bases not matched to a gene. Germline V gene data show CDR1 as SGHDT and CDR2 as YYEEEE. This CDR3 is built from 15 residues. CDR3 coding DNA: TGTGCCAGCAGGTTCTATGGACAGGGGTTCGATGAGCAGTTCTTC. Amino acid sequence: CASRFYGQGFDEQFF. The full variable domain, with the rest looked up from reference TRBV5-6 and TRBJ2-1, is DAGVTQSPTHLIKTRGQQVTLRCSPKSGHDTVSWYQQALGQGPQFIFQYYEEEERQRGNFPDRFSGHQFPNYSSELNVNALLLGDSALYLCASRFYGQGFDEQFFGPGTRLTVL.

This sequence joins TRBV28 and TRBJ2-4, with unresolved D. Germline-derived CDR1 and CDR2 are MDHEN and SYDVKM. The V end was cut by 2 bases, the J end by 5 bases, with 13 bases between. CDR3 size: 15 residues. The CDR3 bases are TGTGCCAGCAGTTTAACGTCCAGGAAGCAAAACATTCAGTACTTC. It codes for CASSLTSRKQNIQYF.

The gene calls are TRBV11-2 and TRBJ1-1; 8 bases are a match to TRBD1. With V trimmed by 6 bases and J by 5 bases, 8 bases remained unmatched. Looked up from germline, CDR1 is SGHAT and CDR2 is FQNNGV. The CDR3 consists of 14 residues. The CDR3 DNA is TGTGCCAGCAGGGTTGACAGGGGCCCAACTGAAGCTTTCTTT. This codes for CASRVDRGPTEAFF.

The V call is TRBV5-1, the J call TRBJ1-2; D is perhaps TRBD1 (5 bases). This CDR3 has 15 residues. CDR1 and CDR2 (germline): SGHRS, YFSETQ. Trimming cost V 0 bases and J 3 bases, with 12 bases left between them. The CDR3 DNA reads TGCGCCAGCAGCTTGGAATCCAGGGTTTACTATGGCTACACCTTC. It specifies CASSLESRVYYGYTF.

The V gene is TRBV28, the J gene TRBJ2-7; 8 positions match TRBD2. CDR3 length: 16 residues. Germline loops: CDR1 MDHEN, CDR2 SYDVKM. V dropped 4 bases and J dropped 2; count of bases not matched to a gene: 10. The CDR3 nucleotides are TGTGCCAGCAGTTCTTATGGTAGCGGGATTGCCTACGAGCAGTACTTC. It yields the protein CASSSYGSGIAYEQYF.

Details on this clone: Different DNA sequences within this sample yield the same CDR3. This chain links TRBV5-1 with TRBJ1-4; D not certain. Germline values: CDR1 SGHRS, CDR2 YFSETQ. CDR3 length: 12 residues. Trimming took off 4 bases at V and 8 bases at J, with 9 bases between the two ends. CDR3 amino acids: CASSPGGEKLFF. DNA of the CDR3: TGCGCCAGCAGCCCCGGCGGAGAAAAACTGTTTTTT.

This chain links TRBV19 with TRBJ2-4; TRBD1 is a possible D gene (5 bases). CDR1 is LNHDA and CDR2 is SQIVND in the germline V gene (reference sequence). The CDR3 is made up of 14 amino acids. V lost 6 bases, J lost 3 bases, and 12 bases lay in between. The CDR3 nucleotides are TGTGCCAGTAGGGACATCTATGTCAAAAACATTCAGTACTTC. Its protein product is CASRDIYVKNIQYF. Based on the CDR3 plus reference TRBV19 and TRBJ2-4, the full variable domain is DGGITQSPKYLFRKEGQNVTLSCEQNLNHDAMYWYRQDPGQGLRLIYYSQIVNDFQKGDIAEGYSVSREKKESFPLTVTSAQKNPTAFYLCASRDIYVKNIQYFGAGTRLSVL.

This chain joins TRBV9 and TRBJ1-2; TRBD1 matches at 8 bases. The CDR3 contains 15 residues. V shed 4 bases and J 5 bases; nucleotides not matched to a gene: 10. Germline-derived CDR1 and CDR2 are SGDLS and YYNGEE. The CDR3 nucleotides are TGTGCCAGCAGCCCAACGACAGGGGCCCTTTATGGCTACACCTTC. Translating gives CASSPTTGALYGYTF.

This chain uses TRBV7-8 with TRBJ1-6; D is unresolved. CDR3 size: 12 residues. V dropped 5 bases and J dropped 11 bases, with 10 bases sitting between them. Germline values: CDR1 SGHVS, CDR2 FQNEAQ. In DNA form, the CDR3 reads TGTGCCAGCAGCCCAACTACTACACCCCTCCACTTT. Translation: CASSPTTTPLHF.

The CDR3: CASSTGQGLYEQYF. As DNA, the CDR3 is TGTGCCAGCAGTACCGGACAGGGGCTCTACGAGCAGTACTTC. The gene calls are TRBV27 and TRBJ2-7, with 9 bases fitting TRBD1. CDR3 length: 14 residues. The ends lost 5 bases at V and 3 bases at J; junction bases unmatched: 5. Germline loops: CDR1 MNHEY, CDR2 SMNVEV (reference sequence).

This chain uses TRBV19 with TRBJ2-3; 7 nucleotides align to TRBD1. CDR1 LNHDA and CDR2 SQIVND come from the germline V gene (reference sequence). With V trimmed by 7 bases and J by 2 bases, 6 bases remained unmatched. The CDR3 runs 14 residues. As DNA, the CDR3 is TGTGCCAGTACTCCGACAGGGTTCACAGATACGCAGTATTTT. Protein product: CASTPTGFTDTQYF.

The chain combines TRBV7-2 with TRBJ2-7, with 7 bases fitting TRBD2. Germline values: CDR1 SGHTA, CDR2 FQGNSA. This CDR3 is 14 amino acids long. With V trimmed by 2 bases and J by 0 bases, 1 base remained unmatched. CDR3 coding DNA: TGTGCCAGCAGCTTAAGCGGGGACTCCTACGAGCAGTACTTC. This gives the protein CASSLSGDSYEQYF.

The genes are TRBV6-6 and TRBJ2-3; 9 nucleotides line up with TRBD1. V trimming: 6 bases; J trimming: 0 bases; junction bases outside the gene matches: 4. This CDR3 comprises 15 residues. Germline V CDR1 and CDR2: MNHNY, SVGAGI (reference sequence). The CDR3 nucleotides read TGTGCCAGCAGCTGGGACAGGGCAAGCACAGATACGCAGTATTTT. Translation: CASSWDRASTDTQYF.

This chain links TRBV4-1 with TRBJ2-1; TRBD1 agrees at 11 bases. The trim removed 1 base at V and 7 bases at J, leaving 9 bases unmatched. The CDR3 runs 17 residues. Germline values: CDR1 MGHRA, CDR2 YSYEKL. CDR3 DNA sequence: TGCGCCAGCAGCCAAGGGCCCGGACAGGGGGCTTATAATGAGCAGTTCTTC. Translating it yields CASSQGPGQGAYNEQFF.

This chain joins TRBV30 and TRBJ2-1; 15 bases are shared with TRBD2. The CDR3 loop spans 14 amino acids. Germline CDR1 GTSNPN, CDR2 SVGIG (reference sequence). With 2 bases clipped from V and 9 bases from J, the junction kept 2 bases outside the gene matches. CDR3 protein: CAWSWGLAGGEQFF. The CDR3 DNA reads TGTGCCTGGAGTTGGGGACTAGCGGGAGGTGAGCAGTTCTTC. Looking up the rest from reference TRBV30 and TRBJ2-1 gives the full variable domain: SQTIHQWPATLVQPVGSPLSLECTVEGTSNPNLYWYRQAAGRGLQLLFYSVGIGQISSEVPQNLSASRPQDRQFILSSKKLLLSDSGFYLCAWSWGLAGGEQFFGPGTRLTVL.

CDR3 in DNA: TGTGCCAGCAGTTACAAACCGACAGGGACAGATACGCAGTATTTT. Its protein is CASSYKPTGTDTQYF. This chain connects TRBV6-5 to TRBJ2-3, with 7 bases identical to TRBD1. Trimming cost V 2 bases and J 3 bases; bases outside gene matches: 5. The CDR3 sequence is 15 residues long. Germline CDR1 is MNHEY and CDR2 is SVGAGI.

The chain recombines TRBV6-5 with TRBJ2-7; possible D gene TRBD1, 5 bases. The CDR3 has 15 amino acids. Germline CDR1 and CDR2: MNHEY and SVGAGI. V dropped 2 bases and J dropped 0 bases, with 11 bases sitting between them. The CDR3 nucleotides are TGTGCCAGCAGTTACGGGCGAAGGGGCTCCTACGAGCAGTACTTC. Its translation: CASSYGRRGSYEQYF.

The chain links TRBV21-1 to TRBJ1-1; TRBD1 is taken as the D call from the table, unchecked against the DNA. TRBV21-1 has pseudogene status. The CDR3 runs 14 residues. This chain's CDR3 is CASSKWVGVTEAFF. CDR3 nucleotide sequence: TGTGCCAGCAGCAAATGGGTAGGGGTCACTGAAGCTTTCTTT.

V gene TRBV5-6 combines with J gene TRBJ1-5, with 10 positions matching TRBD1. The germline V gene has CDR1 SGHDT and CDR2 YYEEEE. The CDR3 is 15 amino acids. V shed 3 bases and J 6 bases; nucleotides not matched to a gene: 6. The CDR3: CASSSQGQGVQPQHF. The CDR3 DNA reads TGTGCCAGCAGCTCACAAGGACAGGGGGTTCAGCCCCAGCATTTT.

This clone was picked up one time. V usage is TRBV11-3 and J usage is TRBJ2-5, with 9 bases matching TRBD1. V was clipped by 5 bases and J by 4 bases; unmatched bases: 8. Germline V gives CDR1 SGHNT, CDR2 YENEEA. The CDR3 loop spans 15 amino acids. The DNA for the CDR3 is TGTGCCAGCAGCCCGTCCCGGGACAGGGTAGAGACCCAGTACTTC. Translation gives CASSPSRDRVETQYF.

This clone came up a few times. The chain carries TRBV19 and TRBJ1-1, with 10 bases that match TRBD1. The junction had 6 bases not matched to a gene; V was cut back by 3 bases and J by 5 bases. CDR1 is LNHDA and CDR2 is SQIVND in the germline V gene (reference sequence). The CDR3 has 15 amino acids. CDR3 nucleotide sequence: TGTGCCAGTAGTATGTTAGGACAGGGGGAGACTGAAGCTTTCTTT. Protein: CASSMLGQGETEAFF. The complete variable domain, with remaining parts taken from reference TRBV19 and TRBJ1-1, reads DGGITQSPKYLFRKEGQNVTLSCEQNLNHDAMYWYRQDPGQGLRLIYYSQIVNDFQKGDIAEGYSVSREKKESFPLTVTSAQKNPTAFYLCASSMLGQGETEAFFGQGTRLTVV.

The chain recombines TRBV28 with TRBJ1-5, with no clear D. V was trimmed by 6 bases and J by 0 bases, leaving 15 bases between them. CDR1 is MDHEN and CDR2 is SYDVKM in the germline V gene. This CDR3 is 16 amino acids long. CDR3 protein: CASSFKTAYSNQPQHF. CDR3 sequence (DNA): TGTGCCAGCAGCTTTAAGACTGCTTATAGCAATCAGCCCCAGCATTTT.